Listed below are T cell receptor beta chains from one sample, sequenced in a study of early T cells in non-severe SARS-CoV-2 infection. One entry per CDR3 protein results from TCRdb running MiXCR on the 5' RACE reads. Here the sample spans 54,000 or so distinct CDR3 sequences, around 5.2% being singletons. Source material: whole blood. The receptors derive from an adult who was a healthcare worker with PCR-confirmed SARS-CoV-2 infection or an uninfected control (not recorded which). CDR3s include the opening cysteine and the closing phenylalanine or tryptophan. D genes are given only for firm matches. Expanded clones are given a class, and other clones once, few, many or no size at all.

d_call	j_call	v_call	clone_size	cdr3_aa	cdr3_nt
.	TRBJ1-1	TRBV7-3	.	CASSLTVNTEAFF	TGTGCCAGCAGCTTAACAGTGAACACTGAAGCTTTCTTT
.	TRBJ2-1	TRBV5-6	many	CASSLATRGRYEQFF	TGTGCCAGCAGCTTGGCCACCAGGGGTCGGTATGAGCAGTTCTTC
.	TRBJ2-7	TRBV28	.	CASSLRTPGEQYF	TGTGCCAGCAGTTTGCGGACTCCGGGCGAGCAGTACTTC
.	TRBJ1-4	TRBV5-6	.	CASSVSPRAQNEKLFF	TGTGCCAGCAGCGTGTCCCCCCGGGCCCAAAATGAAAAACTGTTTTTT
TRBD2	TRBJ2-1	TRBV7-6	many	CASSWIGGSSYNEQFF	TGTGCCAGCAGCTGGATTGGCGGGAGTTCCTACAATGAGCAGTTCTTC
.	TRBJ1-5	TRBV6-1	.	CASSEQLNQPQHF	TGTGCCAGCAGTGAACAGCTAAATCAGCCCCAGCATTTT
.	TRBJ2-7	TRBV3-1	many	CASSQARGLGEQYF	TGTGCCAGCAGCCAAGCGCGCGGGTTAGGCGAGCAGTACTTC
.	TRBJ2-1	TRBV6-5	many	CASSQRPDNEQFF	TGTGCCAGCAGCCAAAGACCCGACAATGAGCAGTTCTTC
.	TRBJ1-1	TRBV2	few	CASHREGGTEAFF	TGTGCCAGCCACCGGGAAGGCGGCACTGAAGCTTTCTTT
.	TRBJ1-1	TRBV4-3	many	CASSQEVGTEAFF	TGCGCCAGCAGCCAAGAAGTGGGGACTGAAGCTTTCTTT
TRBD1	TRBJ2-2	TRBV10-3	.	CATGTVNTGELFF	TGTGCCACCGGGACAGTAAACACCGGGGAGCTGTTTTTT
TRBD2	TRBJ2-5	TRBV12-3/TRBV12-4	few	CASTKERGEETQYF	TGTGCCAGCACAAAGGAGCGGGGGGAAGAGACCCAGTACTTC
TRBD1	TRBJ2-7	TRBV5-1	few	CASREIGQGDEQYF	TGCGCCAGCAGAGAAATCGGACAGGGGGACGAGCAGTACTTC
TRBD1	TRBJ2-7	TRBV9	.	CASSVAGTGYYEQYF	TGTGCCAGCAGCGTCGCCGGGACAGGGTACTACGAGCAGTACTTC
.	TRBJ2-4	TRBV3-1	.	CASSHPLTPGRNIQYF	TGTGCCAGCAGCCATCCCTTGACCCCCGGGAGAAACATTCAGTACTTC
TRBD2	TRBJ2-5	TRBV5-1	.	CASSPRGTSAETQYF	TGCGCCAGCAGCCCCCGTGGGACTAGCGCGGAGACCCAGTACTTC
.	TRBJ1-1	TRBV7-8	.	CASSFNRNTEAFF	TGTGCCAGCAGCTTCAACCGCAACACTGAAGCTTTCTTT
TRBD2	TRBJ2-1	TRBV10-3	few	CAISESQRGKWDEQFF	TGTGCCATCAGTGAGTCCCAGCGGGGAAAATGGGATGAGCAGTTCTTC
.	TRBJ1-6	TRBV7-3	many	CASSLAGRDSPLHF	TGTGCCAGCAGCTTAGCAGGGAGAGATTCACCCCTCCACTTT
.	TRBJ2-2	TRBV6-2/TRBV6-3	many	CASSYSGLVANTGELFF	TGTGCCAGCAGTTACTCAGGGCTAGTCGCGAACACCGGGGAGCTGTTTTTT
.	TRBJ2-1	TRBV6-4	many	CASSDSTNNEQFF	TGTGCCAGCAGTGACTCGACAAACAATGAGCAGTTCTTC
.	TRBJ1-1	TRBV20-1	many	CSARDPWKAEAFF	TGCAGTGCTAGAGATCCGTGGAAGGCTGAAGCTTTCTTT
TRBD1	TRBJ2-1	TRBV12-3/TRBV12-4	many	CASSLDRGRPREQFF	TGTGCCAGCAGTTTGGACAGGGGCCGCCCCCGCGAGCAGTTCTTC
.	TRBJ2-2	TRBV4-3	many	CASSQDLSGELFF	TGCGCCAGCAGCCAAGATCTCTCCGGGGAGCTGTTTTTT
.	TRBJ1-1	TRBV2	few	CASSAPREAFF	TGTGCCAGCAGTGCCCCAAGGGAGGCTTTCTTT
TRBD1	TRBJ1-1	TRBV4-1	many	CASSEDRGPSSKAFF	TGCGCCAGCAGCGAGGACAGGGGGCCCTCTTCTAAAGCTTTCTTT
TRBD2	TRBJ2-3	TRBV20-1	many	CSASGLADYTDTQYF	TGCAGTGCTTCGGGACTAGCGGACTACACAGATACGCAGTATTTT
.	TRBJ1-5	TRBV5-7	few	CASSLIGGQPQHF	TGTGCCAGCAGCTTGATTGGTGGCCAGCCCCAGCATTTT
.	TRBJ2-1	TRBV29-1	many	CSGGGRQGYNEQFF	TGCAGCGGAGGGGGACGGCAGGGTTACAATGAGCAGTTCTTC
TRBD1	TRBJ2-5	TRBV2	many	CASRPMTGIDETQYF	TGTGCCAGCAGGCCGATGACAGGGATCGATGAGACCCAGTACTTC
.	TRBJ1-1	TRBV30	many	CAWRRRGSRNTEAFF	TGTGCCTGGAGACGACGGGGGTCAAGGAACACTGAAGCTTTCTTT
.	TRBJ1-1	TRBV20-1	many	CSAAFNTEAFF	TGCAGTGCTGCCTTTAACACTGAAGCTTTCTTT
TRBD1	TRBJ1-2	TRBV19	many	CASTDRGPGGGYTF	TGTGCCAGTACGGACAGGGGGCCCGGCGGTGGCTACACCTTC
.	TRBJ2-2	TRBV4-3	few	CASSQDLGGARTGELFF	TGCGCCAGCAGCCAAGATCTCGGCGGGGCGAGGACCGGGGAGCTGTTTTTT
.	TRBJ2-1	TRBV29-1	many	CSVDVSYNEQFF	TGCAGCGTTGACGTCTCCTACAATGAGCAGTTCTTC
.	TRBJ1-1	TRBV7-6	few	CASSLEGTVGRKFF	TGTGCCAGCAGCTTAGAGGGGACCGTAGGGCGAAAATTCTTT
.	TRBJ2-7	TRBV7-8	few	CASSVTLTPGEQYF	TGTGCCAGCAGCGTTACCTTGACCCCCGGCGAGCAGTACTTC
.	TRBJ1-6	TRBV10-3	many	CAIKIGVGSSPLHF	TGTGCCATCAAAATAGGAGTCGGGAGTTCACCCCTCCACTTT
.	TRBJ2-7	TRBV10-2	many	CASSGWPFYEQYF	TGCGCCAGCAGTGGCTGGCCGTTCTACGAGCAGTACTTC
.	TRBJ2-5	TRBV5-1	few	CASSLEVIQETQYF	TGCGCCAGCAGCTTGGAGGTTATTCAAGAGACCCAGTACTTC
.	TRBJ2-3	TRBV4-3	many	CASSQDRLESTDTQYF	TGCGCCAGCAGCCAAGATCGATTGGAATCCACAGATACGCAGTATTTT
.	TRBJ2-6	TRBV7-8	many	CASSRTEVGGANVLTF	TGTGCCAGCAGCCGCACCGAGGTTGGTGGGGCCAACGTCCTGACTTTC
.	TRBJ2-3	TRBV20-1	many	CSARVPGADTQYF	TGCAGTGCTAGAGTGCCGGGGGCAGATACGCAGTATTTT
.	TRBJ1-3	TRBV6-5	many	CASRNLGGRGKGGTIYF	TGTGCCAGCAGAAACCTTGGCGGCCGTGGAAAGGGGGGCACCATATATTTT
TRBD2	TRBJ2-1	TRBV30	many	CAWRRLAGDVEQFF	TGTGCCTGGAGGCGACTAGCGGGAGACGTTGAGCAGTTCTTC
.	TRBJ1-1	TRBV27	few	CASSLDRGIEAFF	TGTGCCAGCAGTTTGGATAGGGGCATTGAAGCTTTCTTT
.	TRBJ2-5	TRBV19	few	CASSPRPAGAQETQYF	TGTGCCAGTAGTCCTCGCCCGGCGGGGGCACAAGAGACCCAGTACTTC
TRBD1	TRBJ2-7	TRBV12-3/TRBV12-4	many	CASSPYLGQGVQSDEQYF	TGTGCCAGCAGCCCCTATCTGGGACAGGGGGTTCAGTCGGACGAGCAGTACTTC
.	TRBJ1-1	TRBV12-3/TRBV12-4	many	CASSFRHQGWDEAFF	TGTGCCAGCAGTTTTAGGCATCAGGGATGGGATGAAGCTTTCTTT
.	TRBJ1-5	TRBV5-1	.	CASRPSDSNQPQHF	TGCGCCAGCAGGCCATCAGATAGCAATCAGCCCCAGCATTTT
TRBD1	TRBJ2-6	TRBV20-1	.	CSAGQGSSGANVLTF	TGCAGTGCCGGACAGGGAAGCTCTGGGGCCAACGTCCTGACTTTC